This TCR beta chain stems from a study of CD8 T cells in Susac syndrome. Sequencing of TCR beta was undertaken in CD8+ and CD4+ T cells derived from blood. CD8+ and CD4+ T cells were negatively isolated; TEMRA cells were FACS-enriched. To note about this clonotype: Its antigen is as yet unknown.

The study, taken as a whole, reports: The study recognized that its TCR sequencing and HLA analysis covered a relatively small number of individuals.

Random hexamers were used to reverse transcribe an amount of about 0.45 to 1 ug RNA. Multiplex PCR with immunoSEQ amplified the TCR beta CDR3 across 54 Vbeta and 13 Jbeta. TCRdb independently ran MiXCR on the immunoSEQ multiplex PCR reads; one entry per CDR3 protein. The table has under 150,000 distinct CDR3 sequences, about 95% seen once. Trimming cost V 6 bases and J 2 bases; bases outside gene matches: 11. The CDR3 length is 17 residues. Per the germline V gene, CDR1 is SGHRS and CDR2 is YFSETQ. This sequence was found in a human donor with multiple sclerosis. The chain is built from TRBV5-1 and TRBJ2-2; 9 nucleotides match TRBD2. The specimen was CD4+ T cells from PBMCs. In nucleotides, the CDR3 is TGCGCCAGCAACATTCGGGCTAGCGGGGCCAACACCGGGGAGCTGTTTTTT. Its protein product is CASNIRASGANTGELFF.